A selection of T cell receptor beta chains follows, all from one sample in a study of PD-1 blockade in classical Hodgkin lymphoma. Method: immunoSEQ multiplex PCR; TCRdb's copy keeps in-frame clones and lacks some. The sample holds about 90,000 clones, 75% to 90% seen once. The source material was peripheral blood mononuclear cells (PBMCs), sampled before the second cycle of nivolumab. These receptors originate from a human donor with classical Hodgkin lymphoma. Each CDR3 is given with its conserved first and last residue. D genes are given only for firm matches. The size entry is marked missing in some rows and otherwise reads once, few, many or a size class.

abundance: NA; v_gene: TRBV7-7; d_gene: TRBD2; j_gene: TRBJ2-3; CDR3aa: CASSLGTSGADTQYF; CDR3nt: TGTGCCAGCAGCTTAGGGACTAGCGGAGCAGATACGCAGTATTTT
abundance: NA; v_gene: TRBV4-1; d_gene: TRBD1; j_gene: TRBJ2-2; CDR3aa: CASATRQGGTGELFF; CDR3nt: TGCGCCAGCGCCACACGACAGGGGGGCACCGGGGAGCTGTTTTTT
abundance: NA; v_gene: TRBV4-2; d_gene: NA; j_gene: TRBJ2-7; CDR3aa: CASSQGGNSYEQYF; CDR3nt: TGTGCCAGCAGCCAGGGCGGCAACTCCTACGAGCAGTACTTC
abundance: once; v_gene: TRBV27; d_gene: NA; j_gene: TRBJ2-6; CDR3aa: CASSLSGGGDSFSGANVLTF; CDR3nt: TGTGCCAGCAGTTTATCGGGAGGCGGGGACAGCTTCTCTGGGGCCAACGTCCTGACTTTC
abundance: NA; v_gene: TRBV4-2; d_gene: TRBD2; j_gene: TRBJ2-3; CDR3aa: CASSIGTSGSTDTQYF; CDR3nt: TGTGCCAGCAGCATCGGGACTAGCGGGAGCACAGATACGCAGTATTTT
abundance: NA; v_gene: TRBV6-5; d_gene: TRBD1; j_gene: TRBJ1-4; CDR3aa: CASSYSWTGGEKLFF; CDR3nt: TGTGCCAGCAGTTACTCGTGGACAGGGGGCGAAAAACTGTTTTTT
abundance: NA; v_gene: TRBV7-9; d_gene: NA; j_gene: TRBJ2-1; CDR3aa: CASSLESGSLSYNEQFF; CDR3nt: TGTGCCAGCAGCTTAGAAAGTGGATCTCTTTCCTACAATGAGCAGTTCTTC
abundance: NA; v_gene: TRBV9; d_gene: TRBD2; j_gene: TRBJ2-3; CDR3aa: CASSVAKAGGSTDTQYF; CDR3nt: TGTGCCAGCAGCGTAGCTAAAGCGGGAGGGAGCACAGATACGCAGTATTTT
abundance: once; v_gene: TRBV4-1; d_gene: NA; j_gene: TRBJ2-3; CDR3aa: CASSHSTDTQYF; CDR3nt: TGCGCCAGCAGCCATAGCACAGATACGCAGTATTTT
abundance: NA; v_gene: TRBV12-1; d_gene: NA; j_gene: TRBJ2-3; CDR3aa: CASSPTQGERTDTQYF; CDR3nt: TGTGCCAGCAGCCCAACACAGGGGGAAAGGACAGATACGCAGTATTTT
abundance: NA; v_gene: TRBV9; d_gene: NA; j_gene: TRBJ2-1; CDR3aa: CASSALREVSSYNEQFF; CDR3nt: TGTGCCAGCAGCGCTCTGAGGGAGGTCAGCTCCTACAATGAGCAGTTCTTC
abundance: NA; v_gene: TRBV6-1; d_gene: NA; j_gene: TRBJ2-7; CDR3aa: CASSLGGNSYEQYF; CDR3nt: TGTGCCAGCAGCCTAGGCGGTAATTCCTACGAGCAGTACTTC
abundance: NA; v_gene: TRBV7-6; d_gene: NA; j_gene: TRBJ1-5; CDR3aa: CASSFGGGQPQHF; CDR3nt: TGTGCCAGCAGCTTCGGGGGCGGTCAGCCCCAGCATTTT
abundance: NA; v_gene: TRBV28; d_gene: NA; j_gene: TRBJ2-7; CDR3aa: CASSSSATSYYEQYF; CDR3nt: TGTGCCAGCAGTTCCTCGGCTACATCGTACTACGAGCAGTACTTC
abundance: NA; v_gene: TRBV5-5; d_gene: TRBD2; j_gene: TRBJ2-2; CDR3aa: CASSRGLADKNGELFF; CDR3nt: TGTGCCAGCAGCCGTGGACTAGCGGATAAGAACGGGGAGCTGTTTTTT
abundance: NA; v_gene: TRBV6-1; d_gene: TRBD1; j_gene: TRBJ2-7; CDR3aa: CASSPDAGTGYEQYF; CDR3nt: TGTGCCAGCAGCCCTGATGCCGGGACAGGGTACGAGCAGTACTTC
abundance: NA; v_gene: TRBV28; d_gene: NA; j_gene: TRBJ1-4; CDR3aa: CASSPQGGRNEKLFF; CDR3nt: TGTGCCAGCAGTCCACAAGGGGGGCGTAATGAAAAACTGTTTTTT
abundance: NA; v_gene: TRBV11-3; d_gene: TRBD1; j_gene: TRBJ2-1; CDR3aa: CASSFGTVGAYNEQFF; CDR3nt: TGTGCCAGCAGCTTCGGGACAGTAGGGGCCTACAATGAGCAGTTCTTC
abundance: few; v_gene: TRBV19; d_gene: NA; j_gene: TRBJ2-3; CDR3aa: CASSIRQASSTDTQYF; CDR3nt: TGTGCCAGTAGTATAAGGCAGGCCTCTAGCACAGATACGCAGTATTTT
abundance: once; v_gene: TRBV6-1; d_gene: TRBD2; j_gene: TRBJ2-3; CDR3aa: CASSDPGLAGEDTQYF; CDR3nt: TGTGCCAGCAGTGACCCGGGACTAGCGGGAGAGGATACGCAGTATTTT
abundance: NA; v_gene: TRBV18; d_gene: TRBD2; j_gene: TRBJ2-3; CDR3aa: CASSFLAGASTDTQYF; CDR3nt: TGTGCCAGCTCTTTCTTAGCGGGGGCTAGCACAGATACGCAGTATTTT
abundance: NA; v_gene: TRBV23-1; d_gene: NA; j_gene: TRBJ2-4; CDR3aa: CASSQLDPGKNIQYF; CDR3nt: TGCGCCAGCAGTCAGCTCGACCCTGGCAAAAACATTCAGTACTTC
abundance: NA; v_gene: TRBV6-6; d_gene: NA; j_gene: TRBJ2-7; CDR3aa: CASCDSSYEQYF; CDR3nt: TGTGCCAGCTGCGATAGCTCCTACGAGCAGTACTTC
abundance: NA; v_gene: TRBV18; d_gene: NA; j_gene: TRBJ1-1; CDR3aa: CASSPISTNTEAFF; CDR3nt: TGTGCCAGCTCACCAATTTCCACGAACACTGAAGCTTTCTTT
abundance: NA; v_gene: TRBV9; d_gene: TRBD2; j_gene: TRBJ2-1; CDR3aa: CASSAATSGNEQFF; CDR3nt: TGTGCCAGCAGCGCAGCTACTAGCGGAAATGAGCAGTTCTTC
abundance: NA; v_gene: TRBV13; d_gene: NA; j_gene: TRBJ2-1; CDR3aa: CASSGINNEQFF; CDR3nt: TGTGCCAGCAGCGGGATAAACAATGAGCAGTTCTTC
abundance: many; v_gene: TRBV2; d_gene: NA; j_gene: TRBJ2-3; CDR3aa: CASNLFQGTDTQYF; CDR3nt: TGTGCCAGCAACCTATTTCAGGGGACAGATACGCAGTATTTT
abundance: once; v_gene: TRBV5-1; d_gene: TRBD2; j_gene: TRBJ2-1; CDR3aa: CASHEAGVNEQFF; CDR3nt: TGCGCCAGCCACGAAGCGGGAGTGAATGAGCAGTTCTTC
abundance: NA; v_gene: TRBV9; d_gene: NA; j_gene: TRBJ2-7; CDR3aa: CASSGAGSYEQYF; CDR3nt: TGTGCCAGCAGCGGAGCTGGCAGCTACGAGCAGTACTTC
abundance: NA; v_gene: TRBV21-1; d_gene: NA; j_gene: TRBJ1-2; CDR3aa: CASTSDCYGYTF; CDR3nt: TGTGCCAGCACATCAGACTGCTATGGCTACACCTTC
abundance: NA; v_gene: TRBV7-7; d_gene: TRBD2; j_gene: TRBJ2-1; CDR3aa: CASSLGLAGINEQFF; CDR3nt: TGTGCCAGCAGCTTAGGACTAGCGGGAATCAATGAGCAGTTCTTC
abundance: once; v_gene: TRBV9; d_gene: TRBD2; j_gene: TRBJ2-5; CDR3aa: CASNTLADQETQYF; CDR3nt: TGTGCCAGCAATACCCTAGCGGACCAAGAGACCCAGTACTTC
abundance: NA; v_gene: TRBV19; d_gene: NA; j_gene: TRBJ2-7; CDR3aa: CASSIEPRWSYEQYF; CDR3nt: TGTGCCAGTAGTATAGAGCCCAGGTGGTCCTACGAGCAGTACTTC
abundance: NA; v_gene: TRBV5-1; d_gene: NA; j_gene: TRBJ2-7; CDR3aa: CASSLDGSKSDEQYF; CDR3nt: TGCGCCAGCAGCTTGGATGGTAGCAAGAGCGACGAGCAGTACTTC
abundance: NA; v_gene: TRBV27; d_gene: TRBD2; j_gene: TRBJ2-7; CDR3aa: CASSWGLAYEQYF; CDR3nt: TGTGCCAGCAGTTGGGGACTAGCTTACGAGCAGTACTTC
abundance: once; v_gene: TRBV9; d_gene: NA; j_gene: TRBJ2-2; CDR3aa: CASSLLRSGELFF; CDR3nt: TGTGCCAGCAGCCTCCTCCGGTCCGGGGAGCTGTTTTTT
abundance: NA; v_gene: TRBV5-1; d_gene: TRBD2; j_gene: TRBJ2-7; CDR3aa: CASSSPGGYNEQYF; CDR3nt: TGCGCCAGCAGCTCGCCGGGGGGGTATAACGAGCAGTACTTC
abundance: NA; v_gene: TRBV18; d_gene: NA; j_gene: TRBJ2-7; CDR3aa: CASSPPGQFNEQYF; CDR3nt: TGTGCCAGCTCACCACCCGGACAGTTCAACGAGCAGTACTTC
abundance: many; v_gene: TRBV4-1; d_gene: TRBD2; j_gene: TRBJ2-5; CDR3aa: CASSSHWTSDETQYF; CDR3nt: TGCGCCAGCAGCTCACACTGGACTAGCGACGAGACCCAGTACTTC
abundance: NA; v_gene: TRBV11-2; d_gene: NA; j_gene: TRBJ2-2; CDR3aa: CASSLYEGGSPGELFF; CDR3nt: TGTGCCAGCAGCTTATATGAGGGGGGGAGTCCCGGGGAGCTGTTTTTT
abundance: once; v_gene: TRBV6-5; d_gene: NA; j_gene: TRBJ1-2; CDR3aa: CASSPGRGAAGYTF; CDR3nt: TGTGCCAGCAGCCCGGGACGAGGCGCGGCAGGCTACACCTTC
abundance: NA; v_gene: TRBV7-9; d_gene: NA; j_gene: TRBJ2-1; CDR3aa: CASSLSASSYNEQFF; CDR3nt: TGTGCCAGCAGCTTGAGCGCCAGCTCCTACAATGAGCAGTTCTTC
abundance: NA; v_gene: TRBV2; d_gene: NA; j_gene: TRBJ2-5; CDR3aa: CASSEGAFTGETQYF; CDR3nt: TGTGCCAGCAGTGAAGGCGCGTTCACTGGGGAGACCCAGTACTTC
abundance: NA; v_gene: TRBV7-9; d_gene: NA; j_gene: TRBJ2-2; CDR3aa: CASSTGQGGGELFF; CDR3nt: TGTGCCAGCAGCACCGGACAGGGAGGGGGGGAGCTGTTTTTT